One sample yielded the 10 T cell receptor beta chains listed below, sequenced in a study of early T cells in non-severe SARS-CoV-2 infection. TCRdb independently ran MiXCR on the 5' RACE reads; one entry per CDR3 protein. The sample comprises 37,000 or so distinct CDR3 sequences, 5.9% of which are singletons, and about 5% rests with the top ten. Input material: whole blood. All receptors come from an adult who was a healthcare worker with PCR-confirmed SARS-CoV-2 infection or an uninfected control (not recorded which).

This chain links TRBV11-2 with TRBJ2-7, with 8 positions matching TRBD2. This CDR3 has 15 amino acids. Germline-derived CDR1 and CDR2 are SGHAT and FQNNGV. Germline trimming cut 6 bases from V and 0 bases from J; bases unmatched to any gene: 7. The CDR3 bases are TGTGCCAGCAGTCGAGCGGGAGCCACCTCCTACGAGCAGTACTTC. Translation gives CASSRAGATSYEQYF.

This clonotype was observed at least ten times. The chain combines TRBV20-1 with TRBJ2-1, with 12 bases aligning to TRBD2. The ends lost 0 bases at V and 2 bases at J; junction bases unmatched: 5. CDR3 length: 17 amino acids. Germline CDR1 reads DFQATT; CDR2 reads SNEGSKA (reference sequence). CDR3 DNA: TGCAGTGCTAGAGACAGGACTAGCGGGGTTACCTACAATGAGCAGTTCTTC. It encodes CSARDRTSGVTYNEQFF.

This clonotype has at least ten counts. The chain links TRBV20-1 to TRBJ2-7; 8 bases are shared with TRBD2. Germline CDR1 reads DFQATT; CDR2 reads SNEGSKA (reference sequence). The CDR3 runs 14 residues. The junction had 6 bases not matched to a gene; V was cut back by 1 base and J by 4 bases. The CDR3, as DNA: TGCAGTGCTAGAGGGGTAGCGGGATTGTACGAGCAGTACTTC. Translated: CSARGVAGLYEQYF.

This clonotype was observed many times. This chain connects TRBV29-1 to TRBJ2-7; 7 nucleotides line up with TRBD1. CDR3 length: 13 amino acids. After removal of 3 bases from V and 3 bases from J, the junction contained 5 bases not matched to a gene. In germline, CDR1 is SQVTM, CDR2 ANQGSEA. For the CDR3, the DNA is TGCAGCGTTGAGATTTGGGACAGCTACGAGCAGTACTTC. It translates to CSVEIWDSYEQYF.

There are many counts of this clonotype. The genes are TRBV5-1 and TRBJ1-6; no firm D call. The length of the CDR3 is 14 residues. Trimming removed 0 bases from V and 7 bases from J, with 8 bases in between. Germline V gene sequence: CDR1 SGHRS, CDR2 YFSETQ. The CDR3 nucleotides are TGCGCCAGCAGCTTGGTGGGAGACAATTCACCCCTCCACTTT. It is translated as CASSLVGDNSPLHF.

This clonotype has at least ten counts. V gene TRBV7-9 combines with J gene TRBJ2-5, with TRBD2 matching 8 bases. The junction had 11 bases not matched to a gene; V was cut back by 5 bases and J by 3 bases. Per the germline V gene, CDR1 is SEHNR and CDR2 is FQNEAQ (reference sequence). CDR3 length equals 16 residues. CDR3: CASSLQREWVEETQYF. Here the CDR3 DNA reads TGTGCCAGCAGCCTGCAGCGGGAGTGGGTAGAAGAGACCCAGTACTTC.

This clonotype has ten or more counts. This chain connects TRBV6-1 to TRBJ2-1; a weak D match, TRBD1 (6 bases). This CDR3 is built from 19 residues. Germline CDR1 reads MNHNS; CDR2 reads SASEGT. V lost 3 bases and J 0 bases, leaving 21 bases between the germline ends. CDR3 sequence: CASSDYLGGQLSSYNEQFF. The CDR3 region has the DNA TGTGCCAGCAGTGATTATTTGGGCGGACAGCTAAGCTCCTACAATGAGCAGTTCTTC.

V is TRBV3-2 and J is TRBJ2-5. TRBV3-2 is described as a pseudogene. This CDR3 spans 15 amino acids. The CDR3: CASSQVGTYQETQYF. The CDR3, as DNA: TGTGCCAGCAGCCAAGTGGGCACGTACCAAGAGACCCAGTACTTC.

This clonotype was counted many times. V gene TRBV18 combines with J gene TRBJ2-6; no firm D call. Germline V gene sequence: CDR1 KGHSH, CDR2 LQKENI. The CDR3 totals 15 residues. V lost 2 bases to trimming and J lost 0 bases, with 5 bases between them. The DNA for the CDR3 is TGTGCCAGCTCACCATCGAACTCTGGGGCCAACGTCCTGACTTTC. It translates to CASSPSNSGANVLTF. Full variable domain (remainder filled in from reference TRBV18 and TRBJ2-6): NAGVMQNPRHLVRRRGQEARLRCSPMKGHSHVYWYRQLPEEGLKFMVYLQKENIIDESGMPKERFSAEFPKEGPSILRIQQVVRGDSAAYFCASSPSNSGANVLTFGAGSRLTVL.

This clonotype was seen at least ten times. V gene TRBV5-6 combines with J gene TRBJ2-4, with 10 bases aligning to TRBD1. Germline CDR1 is SGHDT and CDR2 is YYEEEE. Trimming at V came to 4 bases and at J to 4 bases, leaving 2 bases not matched to a gene. The CDR3 is made up of 14 amino acids. CDR3 sequence reads: CASSRDRGKNIQYF. In DNA, the CDR3 is TGTGCCAGCAGCCGGGACAGGGGTAAAAACATTCAGTACTTC.